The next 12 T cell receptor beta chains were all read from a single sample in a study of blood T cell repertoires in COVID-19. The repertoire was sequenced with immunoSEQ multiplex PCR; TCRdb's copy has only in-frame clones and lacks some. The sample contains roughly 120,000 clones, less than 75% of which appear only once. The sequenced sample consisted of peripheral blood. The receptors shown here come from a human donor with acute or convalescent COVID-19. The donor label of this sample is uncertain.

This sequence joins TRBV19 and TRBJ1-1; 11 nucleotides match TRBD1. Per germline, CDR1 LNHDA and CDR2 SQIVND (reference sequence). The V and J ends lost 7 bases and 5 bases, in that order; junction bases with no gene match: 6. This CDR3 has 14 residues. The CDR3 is CASTRDRGVTEAFF. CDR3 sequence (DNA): TGTGCCAGTACTCGGGACAGGGGGGTGACTGAAGCTTTCTTT.

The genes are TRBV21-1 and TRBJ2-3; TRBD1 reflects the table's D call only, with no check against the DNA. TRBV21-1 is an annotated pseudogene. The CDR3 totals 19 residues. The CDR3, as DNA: TGTGCCAGCAGCAAATCCGGGACAGGGGGAACCCATAGCACAGATACGCAGTATTTT. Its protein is CASSKSGTGGTHSTDTQYF.

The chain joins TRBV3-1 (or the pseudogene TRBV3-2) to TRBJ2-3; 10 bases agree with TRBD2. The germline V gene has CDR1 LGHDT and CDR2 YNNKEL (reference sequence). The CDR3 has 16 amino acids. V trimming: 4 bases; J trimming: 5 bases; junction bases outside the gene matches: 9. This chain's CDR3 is CASSRRAGGPLDTQYF. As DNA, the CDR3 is TGTGCCAGCAGCCGCCGAGCGGGGGGGCCTTTAGATACGCAGTATTTT.

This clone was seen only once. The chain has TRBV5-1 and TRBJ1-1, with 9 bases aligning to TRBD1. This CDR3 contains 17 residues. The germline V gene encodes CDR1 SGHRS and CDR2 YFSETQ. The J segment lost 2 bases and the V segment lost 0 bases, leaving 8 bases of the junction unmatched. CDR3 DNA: TGCGCCAGCAGCTTGGGCCCCGGGACAGGGTTTAACACTGAAGCTTTCTTT. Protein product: CASSLGPGTGFNTEAFF.

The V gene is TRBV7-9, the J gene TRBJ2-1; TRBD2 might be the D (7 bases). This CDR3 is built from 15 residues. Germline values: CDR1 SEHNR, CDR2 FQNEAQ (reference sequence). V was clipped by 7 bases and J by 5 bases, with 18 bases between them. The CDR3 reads CASILRRGGDNEQFF. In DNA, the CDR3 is TGTGCCAGCATCCTTAGGAGAGGGGGGGACAATGAGCAGTTCTTC.

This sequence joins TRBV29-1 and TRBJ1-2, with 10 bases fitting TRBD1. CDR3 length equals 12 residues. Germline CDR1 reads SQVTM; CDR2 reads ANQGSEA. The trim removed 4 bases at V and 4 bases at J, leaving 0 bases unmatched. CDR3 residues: CSVGTGGYGYTF. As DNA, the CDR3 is TGCAGCGTTGGGACAGGGGGCTATGGCTACACCTTC.

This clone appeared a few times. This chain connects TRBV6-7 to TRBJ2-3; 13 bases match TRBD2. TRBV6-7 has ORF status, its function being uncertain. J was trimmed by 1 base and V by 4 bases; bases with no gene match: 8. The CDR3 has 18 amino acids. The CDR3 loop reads CASSSHGLAGDRTDTQYF. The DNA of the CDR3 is TGTGCCAGCAGTTCCCACGGACTAGCGGGGGACCGCACAGATACGCAGTATTTT.

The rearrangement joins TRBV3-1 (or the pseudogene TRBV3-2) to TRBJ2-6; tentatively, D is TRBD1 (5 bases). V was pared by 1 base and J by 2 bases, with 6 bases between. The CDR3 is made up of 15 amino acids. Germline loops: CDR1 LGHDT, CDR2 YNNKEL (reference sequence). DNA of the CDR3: TGTGCCAGCAGCCAAGCAGGGACTGGGGCCAACGTCCTGACTTTC. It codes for CASSQAGTGANVLTF.

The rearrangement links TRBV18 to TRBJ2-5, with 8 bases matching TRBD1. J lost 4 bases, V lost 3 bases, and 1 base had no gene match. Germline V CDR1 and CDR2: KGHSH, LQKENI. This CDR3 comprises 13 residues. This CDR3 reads CASSPTGVETQYF. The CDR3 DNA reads TGTGCCAGCTCACCGACAGGGGTAGAGACCCAGTACTTC. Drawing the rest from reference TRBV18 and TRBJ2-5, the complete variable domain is NAGVMQNPRHLVRRRGQEARLRCSPMKGHSHVYWYRQLPEEGLKFMVYLQKENIIDESGMPKERFSAEFPKEGPSILRIQQVVRGDSAAYFCASSPTGVETQYFGPGTRLLVL.

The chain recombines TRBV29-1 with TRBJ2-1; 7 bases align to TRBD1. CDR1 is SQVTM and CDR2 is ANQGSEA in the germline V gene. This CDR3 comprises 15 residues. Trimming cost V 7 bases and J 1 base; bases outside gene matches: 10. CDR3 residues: CSAVDRALSYNEQFF. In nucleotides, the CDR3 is TGCAGCGCCGTTGACAGGGCATTATCCTACAATGAGCAGTTCTTC.

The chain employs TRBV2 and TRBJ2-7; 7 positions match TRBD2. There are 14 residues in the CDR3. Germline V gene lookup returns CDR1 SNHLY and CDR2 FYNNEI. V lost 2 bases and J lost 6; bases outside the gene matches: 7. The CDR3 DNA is TGTGCCAGCAGTGAATGGAGTTCGGGGGGCGAGCAGTACTTC. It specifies CASSEWSSGGEQYF.

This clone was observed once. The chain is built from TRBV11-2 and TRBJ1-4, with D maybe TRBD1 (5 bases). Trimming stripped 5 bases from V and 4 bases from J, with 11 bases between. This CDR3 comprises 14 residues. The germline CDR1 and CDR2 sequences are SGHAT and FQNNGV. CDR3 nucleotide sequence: TGTGCCAGCAGCCGACAGCTGCGTAATGAAAAACTGTTTTTT. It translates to CASSRQLRNEKLFF.